These 2 T cell receptor beta chains were sequenced from one sample in a study of Tregs in tolerant kidney transplant recipients. Related graft donors supplied nonmyeloablative bone marrow transplants, and mixed chimerism was transient. Profiling relied on immunoSEQ multiplex PCR, and the TCRdb table lists in-frame clones only, not all of them. The table counts some 29,000 clones; 1.5% to 2% lies in the top ten. Source: CD4+ T cells from blood (PBMCs), taken 24 months after the transplant. These receptors all stem from a human patient who received a combined kidney and bone marrow transplant. The graft donor may have given rise to some T cells.

To note about this clone: With the read ending 3 residues before the CDR3 end, the germline J gene is used to fill in that end. The rearrangement uses TRBV5-1 and TRBJ1-2, with 11 nucleotides matching TRBD1. The CDR3 consists of 14 residues. Germline V gene data show CDR1 as SGHRS and CDR2 as YFSETQ. Germline trimming cut 2 bases from V and 4 bases from J; bases unmatched to any gene: 1. CDR3 sequence: CASSLGTGGYGYTF. CDR3 DNA (partial): TGCGCCAGCAGCTTAGGGACAGGGGGCTATGGC. Variable domain in full (rest from reference TRBV5-1 and TRBJ1-2): KAGVTQTPRYLIKTRGQQVTLSCSPISGHRSVSWYQQTPGQGLQFLFEYFSETQRNKGNFPGRFSGRQFSNSRSEMNVSTLELGDSALYLCASSLGTGGYGYTFGSGTRLTVV.

As to this clone: The DNA ends 3 residues before the CDR3 does, and the rest of the CDR3 is filled in from the germline J gene. The rearrangement joins TRBV10-3 to TRBJ2-2, with D perhaps TRBD2 (6 bases). The CDR3 is 16 residues long. CDR1 and CDR2 from the germline V gene are ENHRY and SYGVKD. Trimming pared 0 bases from V and 0 bases from J, leaving 8 bases between. This chain's CDR3 is CAISESGGTNTGELFF. The CDR3 DNA, read in part, is TGTGCCATCAGTGAGTCCGGCGGGACGAACACCGGGGAG.